This passage covers 9 T cell receptor beta chains from one sample sequenced in a study of control samples from healthy donors and cancer patients (dated by TCRdb to the early 2020s). The library was built by means of the immunoSEQ multiplex PCR assay. The table comes from immuneACCESS by way of TCRdb, which keeps in-frame sequences with V and J called. Part of the clones is missing from these tables; in studies checked, under half for an unresolved V gene and the rest for unknown reasons. For this sample the table gives about 59,000 clones, of which about 92% were detected only once. Together, the top ten hold about 1.7% of the sample. The sample was PBMCs. These TCRs come from a man aged 35 to 55 with colorectal cancer.

The chain has TRBV7-8 and TRBJ1-6; D is perhaps TRBD1 (6 bases). The CDR3 is 15 amino acids. Trimming took 4 bases from V and 7 from J, leaving 14 bases between them. Germline CDR1 is SGHVS and CDR2 is FQNEAQ. The CDR3 sequence is CASSSLDSTNSPLHF. CDR3 nucleotides: TGTGCCAGCAGCTCCTTGGACAGTACAAATTCACCCCTCCACTTT.

The rearrangement uses TRBV10-2 and TRBJ1-1; D gene uncertain. Germline CDR1 reads WSHSY; CDR2 reads SAAADI. Trimming pared 8 bases from V and 8 bases from J, leaving 12 bases between. This CDR3 comprises 11 residues. The CDR3 reads CASGAKNEAFF. CDR3 in DNA: TGCGCCAGCGGAGCTAAGAACGAAGCTTTCTTT.

Comment on this clone: The junction shows a germline mismatch at one end, possibly a read error. CDR3 residues: CASSEGLYTDTQYF. Here the CDR3 DNA reads TGTGCCAGCAGCGAAGGACTCTACACAGATACGCAGTATTTT. The genes are TRBV2 and TRBJ2-3; tentatively, D is TRBD2 (5 bases). The CDR3 spans 14 residues. CDR1 and CDR2 (germline): SNHLY, FYNNEI.

The chain employs TRBV2 and TRBJ1-1; no definite D call. Germline-derived CDR1 and CDR2 are SNHLY and FYNNEI. Trimming took 2 bases from V and 6 from J, leaving 10 bases between them. CDR3 length: 13 amino acids. DNA of the CDR3: TGTGCCAGCAGTGAAACTGGTCGGTCTGAAGCTTTCTTT. Encoded protein: CASSETGRSEAFF. The full variable domain, its missing parts supplied by reference TRBV2 and TRBJ1-1, is EPEVTQTPSHQVTQMGQEVILRCVPISNHLYFYWYRQILGQKVEFLVSFYNNEISEKSEIFDDQFSVERPDGSNFTLKIRSTKLEDSAMYFCASSETGRSEAFFGQGTRLTVV.

This clone occurred once. V gene TRBV21-1 combines with J gene TRBJ2-7; no check of the table's D call, TRBD2, against the DNA was made. TRBV21-1 is marked as a pseudogene. The CDR3 length is 13 residues. The CDR3 loop reads CASTYGLAYGQYF. CDR3 in DNA: TGTGCCAGCACCTACGGACTAGCGTATGGGCAGTACTTC.

The chain has TRBV24-1 and TRBJ1-1; the D is unclear. This CDR3 comprises 13 residues. The germline gives CDR1 KGHDR, CDR2 SFDVKD. Trimming took off 1 base at V and 5 bases at J, with 7 bases between the two ends. CDR3 amino acids: CATSDLGMTEAFF. DNA for the CDR3: TGTGCCACCAGTGATTTAGGGATGACTGAAGCTTTCTTT.

This sequence joins TRBV14 and TRBJ2-5; D possibly uses TRBD1 or TRBD2 (5 bases each). The CDR3 sequence is 19 residues long. From germline, CDR1 is SGHDN and CDR2 FVKESK. V lost 1 base, J lost 1 base, and 22 bases lay in between. In nucleotides, the CDR3 is TGTGCCAGCAGCCAAGGAGCCGTTTCGGGACCCGGGTCCCAAGAGACCCAGTACTTC. This sequence encodes CASSQGAVSGPGSQETQYF.

The chain couples TRBV19 to TRBJ1-6; the D is unclear. In germline, CDR1 is LNHDA, CDR2 SQIVND (reference sequence). Between the trimmed V and J ends, which lost 1 base and 6 bases, there was a span of 10 bases. The CDR3 contains 15 residues. CDR3 loop: CASSIGGLTNSPLHF. CDR3 DNA sequence: TGTGCCAGTAGTATAGGAGGCTTAACTAATTCACCCCTCCACTTT.

This chain links TRBV7-8 with TRBJ1-4; no definite D call. The CDR3 length is 16 residues. CDR1 is SGHVS, CDR2 FQNEAQ, per germline. Deletions cut 1 base from V and 2 bases from J, with 11 bases between. As DNA, the CDR3 is TGTGCCAGCAGCTTAGTCGCGGGTTCTACTAATGAAAAACTGTTTTTT. The encoded protein is CASSLVAGSTNEKLFF.